Shown below are 32 T cell receptor beta chains from a single sample sequenced in a study of response to subunit inactivated influenza vaccine. TCRdb analysed the RT-PCR reads with MiXCR anew, one entry per CDR3 protein. The data contain around 570,000 distinct CDR3 sequences, about 8% of them singletons. Specimen: PBMCs from blood, collected less than 25 months after vaccination. The receptors come from a man aged 50-75 years who received an inactivated influenza vaccine.

This clonotype has ten or more counts. V and J are TRBV7-2 and TRBJ1-1; 7 nucleotides line up with TRBD1. This CDR3 region has 16 residues. Germline CDR1 SGHTA, CDR2 FQGNSA. Trimming cost V 2 bases and J 1 base; bases outside gene matches: 7. CDR3 in amino acids: CASSLIGPGGNTEAFF. In DNA form, the CDR3 reads TGTGCCAGCAGCTTAATCGGCCCAGGGGGGAACACTGAAGCTTTCTTT.

The chain couples TRBV6-5 to TRBJ2-7, with D perhaps matching TRBD1 or TRBD2 (6 bases each). Germline V CDR1 and CDR2: MNHEY, SVGAGI. The V end was cut by 0 bases, the J end by 2 bases, with 11 bases between. CDR3 length: 15 amino acids. CDR3 region: CASSYSRGETYEQYF. CDR3 sequence (DNA): TGTGCCAGCAGTTACTCGAGGGGGGAAACCTACGAGCAGTACTTC.

The V gene is TRBV6-2 or TRBV6-3, the J gene TRBJ2-3; the D gene is possibly TRBD2 (6 bases). CDR3 length: 15 amino acids. Trimming stripped 6 bases from V and 2 bases from J, with 15 bases between. Germline lookup yields CDR1 MNHEY and CDR2 SVGEGT. The CDR3 spells CASRAPGLHTDTQYF. CDR3 nucleotide sequence: TGTGCCAGCAGGGCTCCGGGACTGCACACAGATACGCAGTATTTT.

This rearrangement joins TRBV7-6 to TRBJ2-7; 7 bases align to TRBD2. V lost 4 bases to trimming and J lost 1 base; unmatched junction nucleotides: 7. The germline gives CDR1 SGHVS, CDR2 FNYEAQ. The CDR3 totals 15 residues. The CDR3 region has the DNA TGTGCCAGCAGCTCAGGCGGGGAGGGATCCTACGAGCAGTACTTC. It specifies CASSSGGEGSYEQYF.

The V and J genes are TRBV4-3 and TRBJ2-1, with 8 bases fitting TRBD1. The V and J ends lost 0 bases and 12 bases, in that order; junction bases with no gene match: 7. Germline values: CDR1 LGHNA, CDR2 YSLEER. The CDR3 sequence is 14 residues long. CDR3 protein: CASSQDRQGLGQFF. CDR3 sequence (DNA): TGCGCCAGCAGCCAAGATCGACAGGGGCTGGGGCAGTTCTTC.

The J gene is TRBJ2-3, the V gene TRBV5-1; the match to TRBD1 covers 7 bases. Per the germline V gene, CDR1 is SGHRS and CDR2 is YFSETQ. J lost 4 bases, V lost 2 bases, and 7 bases had no gene match. The CDR3 extends over 15 amino acids. In DNA form, the CDR3 reads TGCGCCAGCAGCTTTGGACACGGACAGGCAGATACGCAGTATTTT. Protein sequence: CASSFGHGQADTQYF.

This clonotype has a count of ten or more. The chain links TRBV5-1 to TRBJ2-1; 8 nucleotides line up with TRBD2. The CDR3 covers 15 residues. Germline-derived CDR1 and CDR2 are SGHRS and YFSETQ. V lost 4 bases and J lost 5; bases outside the gene matches: 8. For the CDR3, the DNA is TGCGCCAGCAGCCGTCCGGGGGGGCTCAACAATGAGCAGTTCTTC. Amino acid sequence: CASSRPGGLNNEQFF.

With respect to this clonotype: The CDR3 end shows no conserved phenylalanine or tryptophan, and so a read error is likely. This rearrangement joins TRBV19 to TRBJ2-7; 9 bases line up with TRBD2. Trimming removed 4 bases from V and 4 bases from J; junction bases left unmatched: 14. The germline V gene encodes CDR1 LNHDA and CDR2 SQIVND (reference sequence). CDR3 length: 17 amino acids. CDR3 amino acids: CASSTSWLAGPTYEQYS. DNA for the CDR3: TGTGCCAGTAGTACTTCGTGGCTAGCGGGACCTACTTACGAGCAGTACTCC.

In this sample, this clonotype turned up a few times. The rearrangement uses TRBV11-2 and TRBJ2-3; no reliable D call. The CDR3 length is 14 residues. The germline V and J ends were trimmed by 5 bases and 2 bases, with 11 bases remaining between them. Germline V gene data show CDR1 as SGHAT and CDR2 as FQNNGV. This chain's CDR3 is CASSERPSTDTQYF. CDR3 DNA: TGTGCCAGCAGCGAACGGCCCTCCACAGATACGCAGTATTTT.

The chain employs TRBV25-1 and TRBJ1-4, with 7 bases fitting TRBD1. V lost 1 base to trimming and J lost 10 bases; unmatched junction nucleotides: 9. The CDR3 consists of 15 residues. CDR1 and CDR2 (germline): MGHDK, SYGVNS. The CDR3 sequence: CASSESRSAGGKLFF. The CDR3 DNA reads as TGTGCCAGCAGTGAATCAAGGTCGGCAGGGGGAAAACTGTTTTTT.

This clonotype was seen a few times. V gene TRBV6-5 combines with J gene TRBJ1-1; 7 nucleotides align to TRBD1. Trimming removed 3 bases from V and 3 bases from J; junction bases left unmatched: 4. Germline-derived CDR1 and CDR2 are MNHEY and SVGAGI. The CDR3 is 14 amino acids. The CDR3 bases are TGTGCCAGCAGTTATCAGGGGGATTACACTGAAGCTTTCTTT. It specifies CASSYQGDYTEAFF.

The table lists this clonotype with many counts. The chain uses TRBV27 and TRBJ2-7; D remains ambiguous. Trimming shortened V by 0 bases and J by 0 bases, and 9 bases separated the two germline ends. The V gene's germline CDR1 is MNHEY and CDR2 SMNVEV (reference sequence). This CDR3 is built from 15 residues. The CDR3 spells CASSLSARISYEQYF. Here the CDR3 DNA reads TGTGCCAGCAGTTTATCTGCCAGGATCTCCTACGAGCAGTACTTC.

This clonotype appeared a few times. This rearrangement joins TRBV4-3 to TRBJ1-2; TRBD1 is a possible D gene (5 bases). V lost 0 bases, J lost 7 bases, and 18 bases lay in between. The CDR3 runs 16 residues. CDR1 LGHNA and CDR2 YSLEER come from the germline V gene. CDR3 protein: CASSQDTGRVRSGYTF. The CDR3 nucleotides are TGCGCCAGCAGCCAAGATACCGGCAGGGTAAGGTCTGGCTACACCTTC.

In its sample, this clonotype was seen a few times. The CDR3 nucleotides are TGTGCCAGCAGCTTAAATAGCAAGAACACTGAAGCTTTCTTT. It specifies CASSLNSKNTEAFF. The chain employs TRBV7-3 and TRBJ1-1; D gene uncertain. The V end was cut by 1 base, the J end by 1 base, with 7 bases between. The germline CDR1 and CDR2 sequences are SGHTA and FQGTGA. This CDR3 comprises 14 residues.

The chain links TRBV5-1 to TRBJ2-5; 14 nucleotides agree with TRBD2. CDR3 length: 16 residues. V shed 0 bases, J shed 8 bases, and the junction held 6 bases outside the gene matches. Germline V gene data show CDR1 as SGHRS and CDR2 as YFSETQ. The CDR3 is CASSLGVTSGRDTQYF. The CDR3 DNA reads as TGCGCCAGCAGCTTGGGTGTGACTAGCGGGAGGGATACCCAGTACTTC.

This clonotype showed up many times. J is TRBJ2-2 and V is TRBV29-1, with no clear D. This CDR3 spans 13 amino acids. The ends were cut back, 1 base at V and 1 base at J, with 4 bases in the middle. Germline assignment: CDR1 SQVTM and CDR2 ANQGSEA. The CDR3 here is CSVEGQNTGELFF. The CDR3 DNA follows: TGCAGCGTTGAAGGTCAGAACACCGGGGAGCTGTTTTTT.

This clonotype was found many times. The chain uses TRBV27 and TRBJ2-7, with a possible D match to TRBD2 (6 bases). The CDR3 sequence is 15 residues long. Germline assignment: CDR1 MNHEY and CDR2 SMNVEV (reference sequence). The V end lost 5 bases, the J end lost 4 bases, and 18 bases lay between the germline ends. CDR3 residues: CASSRTGVGLYEQYF. The CDR3 nucleotides read TGTGCCAGCAGTCGCACGGGGGTAGGGCTGTACGAGCAGTACTTC.

This clonotype was seen a few times. The chain links TRBV18 to TRBJ2-5; the match to TRBD2 covers 8 bases. Germline V gene data show CDR1 as KGHSH and CDR2 as LQKENI. The CDR3 is 15 amino acids. V lost 0 bases and J lost 4; bases outside the gene matches: 4. CDR3: CASSPPNREGETQYF. CDR3 coding DNA: TGTGCCAGCTCACCACCGAACCGGGAGGGAGAGACCCAGTACTTC.

This chain joins TRBV5-5 and TRBJ1-2; D is undetermined. CDR1 and CDR2 (germline): SGHKS, YYEKEE (reference sequence). V was pared by 0 bases and J by 2 bases, with 11 bases between. The CDR3 spans 15 residues. The CDR3 reads CASSLAWTENYGYTF. The CDR3 DNA follows: TGTGCCAGCAGCTTGGCCTGGACGGAGAACTATGGCTACACCTTC. Filled out from reference TRBV5-5 and TRBJ1-2, the complete variable domain reads DAGVTQSPTHLIKTRGQQVTLRCSPISGHKSVSWYQQVLGQGPQFIFQYYEKEERGRGNFPDRFSARQFPNYSSELNVNALLLGDSALYLCASSLAWTENYGYTFGSGTRLTVV.

In this sample, this clonotype turned up many times. The V and J genes are TRBV7-9 and TRBJ2-5; 10 nucleotides align to TRBD1. Germline CDR1 reads SEHNR; CDR2 reads FQNEAQ (reference sequence). This CDR3 region has 14 residues. Trimming removed 6 bases from V and 7 bases from J; junction bases left unmatched: 8. The CDR3 nucleotides read TGTGCCAGCAGTCCGACAGGGGGCGTTGGGACCCAGTACTTC. Protein product: CASSPTGGVGTQYF.

This clonotype was seen many times. The chain combines TRBV28 with TRBJ2-1, with 8 bases matching TRBD1. This CDR3 contains 16 residues. Germline assignment: CDR1 MDHEN and CDR2 SYDVKM. Trimming removed 2 bases from V and 7 bases from J; junction bases left unmatched: 10. The CDR3 bases are TGTGCCAGCAGTTTACGACCCGGGACAGGAGAAAATGAGCAGTTCTTC. Translating it yields CASSLRPGTGENEQFF. Combining the CDR3 with reference TRBV28 and TRBJ2-1 gives the whole variable domain DVKVTQSSRYLVKRTGEKVFLECVQDMDHENMFWYRQDPGLGLRLIYFSYDVKMKEKGDIPEGYSVSREKKERFSLILESASTNQTSMYLCASSLRPGTGENEQFFGPGTRLTVL.

This clonotype appeared a few times. The rearrangement links TRBV4-2 to TRBJ2-3, with 11 positions matching TRBD2. V lost 4 bases to trimming and J lost 14 bases; unmatched junction nucleotides: 11. Germline CDR1 reads LGHNA; CDR2 reads YNFKEQ. This CDR3 spans 14 amino acids. CDR3 nucleotide sequence: TGTGCCAGCAGCCTCAATTTAGCGGGAGGGTCTTTGTATTTT. It yields the protein CASSLNLAGGSLYF.

In this sample, this clonotype turned up a few times. The chain links TRBV25-1 to TRBJ2-1; TRBD1 is a possible D gene (5 bases). This CDR3 is 13 amino acids long. The V gene's germline CDR1 is MGHDK and CDR2 SYGVNS. With 4 bases removed from V and 7 bases from J, the gap between germline ends came to 11 bases. DNA of the CDR3: TGTGCCAGCAGTGTGACAGTAGGAAATGAGCAGTTCTTC. It codes for CASSVTVGNEQFF.

This clonotype was picked up a small number of times. This chain connects TRBV3-1 to TRBJ2-3; D is perhaps TRBD1 (6 bases). This CDR3 has 15 amino acids. Germline V gives CDR1 LGHDT, CDR2 YNNKEL (reference sequence). V lost 3 bases and J 1 base, leaving 11 bases between the germline ends. This CDR3 reads CASSHERQGTDTQYF. The CDR3 region has the DNA TGTGCCAGCAGCCATGAAAGACAGGGCACAGATACGCAGTATTTT.

Ten or more counts support this clonotype. The chain combines TRBV5-1 with TRBJ1-4, with D possibly matching TRBD1 (5 bases). The CDR3 has 17 residues. Germline V CDR1 and CDR2: SGHRS, YFSETQ. The germline V and J ends were trimmed by 4 bases and 4 bases, with 20 bases remaining between them. For the CDR3, the DNA is TGCGCCAGCAGCCTGCAGGGCGGAACAACTATTAATGAAAAACTGTTTTTT. Translated, it gives CASSLQGGTTINEKLFF.

V usage is TRBV6-2 or TRBV6-3 and J usage is TRBJ1-1; no clear D gene. Germline loops: CDR1 MNHEY, CDR2 SVGEGT. V lost 8 bases and J 1 base, leaving 14 bases between the germline ends. The CDR3 is made up of 14 amino acids. CDR3 amino acids: CASLETNRNTEAFF. CDR3 DNA sequence: TGTGCCAGCTTAGAGACGAACAGGAACACTGAAGCTTTCTTT.

This clonotype was recorded a few times. The gene calls are TRBV27 and TRBJ2-7; weak D call: TRBD2 (6 bases). The germline V gene has CDR1 MNHEY and CDR2 SMNVEV (reference sequence). The CDR3 consists of 14 residues. V dropped 0 bases and J dropped 6 bases, with 12 bases sitting between them. The CDR3 nucleotides are TGTGCCAGCAGTTTATCCGGGACTCCGGGCGAGCAGTACTTC. Protein product: CASSLSGTPGEQYF.

This clonotype was counted at least ten times. For the CDR3, the DNA is TGCGCCAGCAGCTTGGCGGCTAGCGGGGGTGATACGCAGTATTTT. This codes for CASSLAASGGDTQYF. The rearrangement joins TRBV5-1 to TRBJ2-3; 10 nucleotides line up with TRBD2. After removal of 0 bases from V and 6 bases from J, the junction contained 4 bases not matched to a gene. This CDR3 spans 15 amino acids. Germline CDR1 SGHRS, CDR2 YFSETQ.

This clonotype was seen only a few times. V gene TRBV4-3 combines with J gene TRBJ2-6; no clear D gene. Trimming stripped 0 bases from V and 2 bases from J, with 14 bases between. Germline CDR1 reads LGHNA; CDR2 reads YSLEER. The CDR3 is made up of 18 amino acids. The CDR3 loop is CASSQEGRYWTGANVLTF. The CDR3, as DNA: TGCGCCAGCAGCCAAGAGGGCAGGTACTGGACTGGGGCCAACGTCCTGACTTTC.

Ten or more counts support this clonotype. The chain joins TRBV20-1 to TRBJ1-5, with a weak D call TRBD1 (5 bases). The CDR3 is 15 amino acids. Germline V lookup: CDR1 DFQATT, CDR2 SNEGSKA (reference sequence). V lost 3 bases and J 1 base, leaving 13 bases between the germline ends. The CDR3: CSASQGRTSNQPQHF. The CDR3 bases are TGCAGTGCTAGCCAGGGCCGGACAAGCAATCAGCCCCAGCATTTT.

This clonotype was picked up a small number of times. The genes are TRBV7-9 and TRBJ2-1; perhaps TRBD1 as D (6 bases). This CDR3 spans 15 amino acids. V was shortened by 4 bases and J by 5 bases, with 15 bases between the two germline ends. Per germline, CDR1 SEHNR and CDR2 FQNEAQ (reference sequence). CDR3 sequence: CASSSFDRHNNEQFF. The CDR3, as DNA: TGTGCCAGCAGCTCGTTTGACAGGCACAACAATGAGCAGTTCTTC.

The chain combines TRBV2 with TRBJ1-6; 8 nucleotides agree with TRBD1. Germline CDR1 reads SNHLY; CDR2 reads FYNNEI. Trimming removed 7 bases from V and 7 bases from J; junction bases left unmatched: 9. This CDR3 contains 15 residues. For the CDR3, the DNA is TGTGCCAGCAAATTGACAGGGGAGGGGAATTCACCCCTCCACTTT. Translated: CASKLTGEGNSPLHF.